Included here is one T cell receptor (beta chain) sequence, with context. Its binding antigen is unknown. Per-nucleotide qualities are absent, and no much larger clonotype sits a single base away. Library construction relied on 5' RACE. The sample was run on an Illumina HiSeq 2500. A second PCR of roughly 6 to 12 cycles was performed with a sample-barcoded 5' primer and a J-beta primer mix. A template-switch 5' adaptor carrying 12 random nucleotides introduced a unique molecular identifier onto each TCR beta cDNA molecule. At least 2.5 million CDR3-containing paired-end reads were obtained from each sample. All of the RNA was converted into first-strand cDNA using the Mint cDNA synthesis kit, with a TRBC-specific oligonucleotide serving as the primer. After uracil-DNA glycosylase treatment, a first 18-cycle PCR used universal primers M1SS and BC2_uni_R on all cDNA. As for the original processing: For normalization, 1 million high-quality reads were randomly selected from each sample, with every read carrying a distinct molecular identifier. Instead of being binned into consensus sequences, reads with shared molecular identifiers were discarded. MiTCR, run with a Q25 quality threshold and the strictest error-elimination algorithm, handled CDR3 identification, clonotype clustering and error correction. A nonparametric unseen species model with Euler transformation was used to estimate lower-bound total TCR beta diversity. TCRdb ran its own pipeline on the public reads, namely fastp trimming at Q25 and MiXCR clone calling, and kept in-frame beta chains. Each entry merges the rows of one CDR3 protein and shows their most common DNA and genes. The V and J calls were determined by TCRdb, not by the authors. In this sample the table shows about a million distinct CDR3 sequences, around 49% of which occur a single time. The ten largest clones capture 13% of the sample.

The record originates from a study of blood T cells in healthy people across ages (dated by TCRdb to 2013 to 2016). With respect to the entire study: In model experiments, roughly one uniquely barcoded TCR beta cDNA molecule per two T cells was captured by template switching. Using the same blood draw, the study looked at two additional independent replicas of 1 million unique cDNA reads for two donors, one aged 18 to 30 and the other aged 80 or older. Four age groups were formed from the donors: young (average roughly 15 years), middle-aged (around 39), aged (roughly 58) and long-lived (82). To track age-related changes in TCR beta repertoire diversity, the study relied on deep sequencing normalized with unique cDNA molecular identifiers. To avoid experimental bias, donors of different ages were randomly spread across the sequencing lanes. Results the study describes overall, beyond this receptor: Compared with the aged group, the long-lived group had more naive CD4+ T cells, fewer expanded clones and increased TCR diversity, a pattern suggesting age selection. Estimates of total diversity based on one million sequenced T cells were regarded as lower bounds and as underestimates. There was a strong correlation between observed TCR beta diversity and the percentage of naive T cells measured by flow cytometry. Because donor CMV infection status was unknown, age-related changes in expanded clonotypes were potentially confounded. As age increased, observed TCR beta diversity per million T cells dropped in a roughly linear way, and a significant reduction was already evident by age roughly 36. Since profiling was done on bulk unsorted PBMCs, naive and antigen-experienced compartments could not be conclusively compared.

Donors were a few dozen systemically healthy Caucasian individuals from Russia aged 6 to 90 years. Each donor gave around 9.5 milliliters of peripheral blood, collected into EDTA-treated Vacutainer tubes. Ficoll-Paque density-gradient centrifugation was used to isolate PBMCs, with at least 6.5 million per sample. Trizol reagent was used to extract total RNA from the PBMCs, yielding at least 5 micrograms per sample. For every donor, an aliquot of PBMCs went through flow cytometry to measure the percentages of naive CD45RAhigh/CD27high T cells. For this chain, trimming is 3 bases at the V end and 2 bases at the J end, and the number of junction bases without a gene match is 9. CDR1 and CDR2, looked up from the germline V gene, are SGDLS and YYNGEE. The CDR3 runs 16 amino acids, cysteine and phenylalanine included. The retained sequence is limited to the CDR3, 48 bases, with the frame set at the first base.

What was sequenced was blood. This TCR derives from a man younger than 45 in good health. The V and J segments used are TRBV9 and TRBJ2-3; 7 junctional bases match TRBD2. The nucleotides read TGTGCCAGCAGCGGCACCGGGACTACTTTCACAGATACGCAGTATTTT. Translated, it gives CASSGTGTTFTDTQYF.